The clone carrying this TCR beta chain occurred a few times. The data derive from a study of control samples from healthy donors and cancer patients. Using immunoSEQ multiplex PCR, the repertoire was profiled, and TCRdb retains in-frame clones only, with some absent. The repertoire consists of 150,000 to 160,000 clones, with about 93% occurring once and the leading ten covering 2% to 2.5%. CDR3 length: 16 residues. Trimming took off 0 bases at V and 0 bases at J, with 10 bases between the two ends. Germline V gene data show CDR1 as SGHTS and CDR2 as YDEGEE. The gene calls are TRBV5-8 and TRBJ1-5; maybe TRBD1 (6 bases). This TCR was recovered from a man over 45 in good health. The sequencing input was blood. Written as DNA, the CDR3 is TGTGCCAGCAGCTTGGAGGTAGGGGGTAGCAATCAGCCCCAGCATTTT. This sequence encodes CASSLEVGGSNQPQHF. Supplemented by reference TRBV5-8 and TRBJ1-5, the full variable domain reads EAGVTQSPTHLIKTRGQQATLRCSPISGHTSVYWYQQALGLGLQFLLWYDEGEERNRGNFPPRFSGRQFPNYSSELNVNALELEDSALYLCASSLEVGGSNQPQHFGDGTRLSIL.